The 32 T cell receptor beta chains given below trace back to one sample, sequenced in a study of CD8 T cells in Susac syndrome. The RNA input was about 0.5 to 1 ug, and it was reverse transcribed with random hexamers. TCRdb re-derived calls from the immunoSEQ multiplex PCR reads in MiXCR, one entry per CDR3 protein. Among 250,000 to 300,000 distinct CDR3 sequences listed, approximately 85% were seen once. Source material: CD8+ T cells from PBMCs. The receptors stem from a human donor with multiple sclerosis.

This chain links TRBV30 with TRBJ2-1; 13 positions agree with TRBD2. CDR1 and CDR2 from the germline V gene are GTSNPN and SVGIG (reference sequence). After removal of 2 bases from V and 4 bases from J, the junction contained 5 bases not matched to a gene. The CDR3 spans 16 residues. CDR3 in amino acids: CAWSRPGLAGYNEQFF. Written as DNA, the CDR3 is TGTGCCTGGAGTAGGCCGGGACTAGCGGGATACAATGAGCAGTTCTTC.

This chain uses TRBV10-3 with TRBJ1-5; 7 nucleotides align to TRBD1. The CDR3 extends over 13 amino acids. CDR1 and CDR2 (germline): ENHRY, SYGVKD. With 6 bases clipped from V and 6 bases from J, the junction kept 5 bases outside the gene matches. The CDR3 spells CAISLDRRQPQHF. The DNA of the CDR3 is TGTGCCATCAGCTTGGACAGGCGTCAGCCCCAGCATTTT.

The chain links TRBV4-1 to TRBJ1-4, with 7 nucleotides matching TRBD1. Germline loops: CDR1 MGHRA, CDR2 YSYEKL. The trim removed 2 bases at V and 4 bases at J, leaving 16 bases unmatched. The CDR3 runs 19 residues. The CDR3 region is CASSQRVRQPGQLNEKLFF. The CDR3 DNA follows: TGCGCCAGCAGCCAAAGGGTTCGGCAACCGGGACAGCTTAATGAAAAACTGTTTTTT.

This chain uses TRBV29-1 with TRBJ2-5, with D possibly matching TRBD2 (6 bases). V lost 6 bases and J 3 bases, leaving 11 bases between the germline ends. The CDR3 is made up of 12 amino acids. Looked up from germline, CDR1 is SQVTM and CDR2 is ANQGSEA. The DNA for the CDR3 is TGCAGCGTCCTGGGACTGAAAGAGACCCAGTACTTC. Translation: CSVLGLKETQYF.

The rearrangement joins TRBV11-3 to TRBJ2-2; TRBD2 aligns across 12 bases. The ends lost 1 base at V and 6 bases at J; junction bases unmatched: 6. Germline CDR1 and CDR2: SGHNT and YENEEA. The length of the CDR3 is 17 residues. CDR3 loop: CASSLALAGGYAGELFF. The DNA of the CDR3 is TGTGCCAGCAGCTTAGCACTAGCGGGAGGTTACGCCGGGGAGCTGTTTTTT.

The V and J genes are TRBV28 and TRBJ2-7, with D perhaps TRBD2 (6 bases). The CDR3 consists of 16 residues. Trimming left V 6 bases short and J 0 bases short, with 18 bases between. Germline V gene data show CDR1 as MDHEN and CDR2 as SYDVKM. CDR3 loop: CASSPLGGGNSYEQYF. The CDR3 coding sequence is TGTGCCAGCAGCCCCCTCGGTGGAGGGAACTCCTACGAGCAGTACTTC.

The chain combines TRBV20-1 with TRBJ2-1, with D unresolved. The CDR3 length is 12 residues. With 1 base removed from V and 10 bases from J, the gap between germline ends came to 11 bases. Germline V lookup: CDR1 DFQATT, CDR2 SNEGSKA (reference sequence). The CDR3 DNA follows: TGCAGTGCTAGAGTAAGCGCCCGGGAGCAGTTCTTC. This gives the protein CSARVSAREQFF.

This sequence joins TRBV5-1 and TRBJ2-2; TRBD1 matches at 8 bases. CDR1 and CDR2 from the germline V gene are SGHRS and YFSETQ. The CDR3 is made up of 14 amino acids. Trimming at V came to 0 bases and at J to 6 bases, leaving 1 base not matched to a gene. DNA for the CDR3: TGCGCCAGCAGCTTGGCAGGGGGCTCCGGGGAGCTGTTTTTT. Translated, it gives CASSLAGGSGELFF.

The V and J genes are TRBV6-6 and TRBJ1-1, with no clear D. V was clipped by 5 bases and J by 2 bases, with 9 bases between them. Germline values: CDR1 MNHNY, CDR2 SVGAGI (reference sequence). This CDR3 has 13 amino acids. CDR3 in DNA: TGTGCCAGCAGTAAACTTATAAACACTGAAGCTTTCTTT. It encodes CASSKLINTEAFF.

This chain joins TRBV27 and TRBJ1-2; D is unresolved. The V gene lost 5 bases and the J gene lost 3 bases, with 13 bases spanning the gap. The CDR3 runs to 14 residues. Per the germline V gene, CDR1 is MNHEY and CDR2 is SMNVEV (reference sequence). CDR3 DNA: TGTGCCAGCAGTCGCCGCGAGACTCACTATGGCTACACCTTC. Residues: CASSRRETHYGYTF.

The V gene is TRBV6-5, the J gene TRBJ2-1; 11 bases are a match to TRBD2. This CDR3 comprises 16 residues. In germline, CDR1 is MNHEY, CDR2 SVGAGI. The J segment lost 10 bases and the V segment lost 4 bases, leaving 12 bases of the junction unmatched. The CDR3 bases are TGTGCCAGCAGTTTATTGACTAGCGGGAAGTCATACGAGCAGTTCTTC. This sequence encodes CASSLLTSGKSYEQFF.

This chain uses TRBV10-3 with TRBJ1-4, with a weak D call TRBD1 (5 bases). The CDR3 runs to 14 residues. The germline V and J ends were trimmed by 0 bases and 8 bases, with 10 bases remaining between them. The germline gives CDR1 ENHRY, CDR2 SYGVKD. Written as DNA, the CDR3 is TGTGCCATCAGTGAGTCGTCGCCAGGGGAAAAACTGTTTTTT. The encoded protein is CAISESSPGEKLFF.

The genes are TRBV27 and TRBJ2-7; a possible D gene is TRBD1 (6 bases). The germline V gene encodes CDR1 MNHEY and CDR2 SMNVEV (reference sequence). There are 15 residues in the CDR3. Trimming left V 5 bases short and J 3 bases short, with 17 bases between. CDR3 loop: CASSPPLGHFYEQYF. CDR3 nucleotide sequence: TGTGCCAGCAGTCCTCCCTTGGGACACTTCTACGAGCAGTACTTC.

This rearrangement joins TRBV6-1 to TRBJ2-2; 7 bases line up with TRBD1. This CDR3 is built from 16 residues. With V trimmed by 2 bases and J by 2 bases, 5 bases remained unmatched. Germline loops: CDR1 MNHNS, CDR2 SASEGT. DNA for the CDR3: TGTGCCAGCAGTGAATATGGGACAGTTAACACCGGGGAGCTGTTTTTT. It codes for CASSEYGTVNTGELFF.

V is TRBV27 and J is TRBJ2-5, with D perhaps given as TRBD1 or TRBD2 (5 bases each). Germline CDR1 reads MNHEY; CDR2 reads SMNVEV (reference sequence). There are 15 residues in the CDR3. The V end lost 5 bases, the J end lost 5 bases, and 18 bases lay between the germline ends. CDR3 sequence reads: CASSTSPGSEETQYF. As DNA, the CDR3 is TGTGCCAGCAGTACCTCACCAGGGAGTGAGGAGACCCAGTACTTC.

This chain connects TRBV29-1 to TRBJ2-1, with 7 bases aligning to TRBD2. The CDR3 contains 15 residues. Germline V gene data show CDR1 as SQVTM and CDR2 as ANQGSEA. V trimming: 7 bases; J trimming: 5 bases; junction bases outside the gene matches: 14. The CDR3: CSEALGSGNHNEQFF. The CDR3 nucleotides are TGCAGCGAGGCCCTGGGGAGCGGGAACCACAATGAGCAGTTCTTC.

The chain carries TRBV28 and TRBJ2-1, with 14 bases identical to TRBD2. The J segment lost 9 bases and the V segment lost 6 bases, leaving 13 bases of the junction unmatched. The CDR3 is made up of 17 amino acids. The germline CDR1 and CDR2 sequences are MDHEN and SYDVKM. The CDR3 spells CASSRTRLAGGPGEQFF. The CDR3 coding sequence is TGTGCCAGCAGCCGTACAAGACTAGCGGGAGGGCCGGGTGAGCAGTTCTTC.

V is TRBV7-9 and J is TRBJ2-3, with D possibly being TRBD1 (7 bases). This CDR3 spans 18 amino acids. Germline CDR1 is SEHNR and CDR2 is FQNEAQ (reference sequence). V was trimmed by 6 bases and J by 2 bases, leaving 24 bases between them. This chain's CDR3 is CASSPLGGGVPYTDTQYF. DNA for the CDR3: TGTGCCAGCAGTCCTTTAGGGGGCGGGGTCCCTTACACAGATACGCAGTATTTT.

The chain recombines TRBV27 with TRBJ2-2; TRBD1 is a possible D gene (6 bases). The CDR3 totals 13 residues. V was cut by 11 bases and J by 4 bases, with 14 bases left in between. Germline loops: CDR1 MNHEY, CDR2 SMNVEV (reference sequence). CDR3 protein: CAVKGDPTGELFF. The CDR3 DNA reads TGTGCCGTTAAGGGGGATCCCACCGGGGAGCTGTTTTTT.

This rearrangement joins TRBV7-9 to TRBJ2-3, with D possibly TRBD2 on 6 matching bases. The CDR3 totals 16 residues. V shed 4 bases and J shed 0 bases, with 14 bases lying between them. Germline V gene data show CDR1 as SEHNR and CDR2 as FQNEAQ (reference sequence). CDR3 sequence reads: CASSSQRVASTDTQYF. The CDR3 DNA sequence: TGTGCCAGCAGCTCCCAGCGGGTCGCTAGCACAGATACGCAGTATTTT. The whole variable domain, remainder taken from reference TRBV7-9 and TRBJ2-3, is DTGVSQNPRHKITKRGQNVTFRCDPISEHNRLYWYRQTLGQGPEFLTYFQNEAQLEKSRLLSDRFSAERPKGSFSTLEIQRTEQGDSAMYLCASSSQRVASTDTQYFGPGTRLTVL.

This chain connects TRBV7-9 to TRBJ2-7; 7 bases are a match to TRBD1. The germline V gene has CDR1 SEHNR and CDR2 FQNEAQ (reference sequence). After removal of 4 bases from V and 0 bases from J, the junction contained 12 bases not matched to a gene. The CDR3 totals 17 residues. The CDR3 protein is CASSSSPGTASSYEQYF. The CDR3 DNA reads TGTGCCAGCAGCTCGAGCCCCGGGACAGCCAGCTCCTACGAGCAGTACTTC.

This clonotype has only one observation. The CDR3 sequence is CASSEAVGQASDTQYF. The DNA for the CDR3 is TGTGCCAGCAGTGAAGCGGTGGGACAGGCTTCGGATACGCAGTATTTT. The chain carries TRBV6-1 and TRBJ2-3, with TRBD1 matching 8 bases. CDR1 and CDR2 (germline): MNHNS, SASEGT. With 0 bases clipped from V and 6 bases from J, the junction kept 8 bases outside the gene matches. The CDR3 length is 16 residues.

The chain couples TRBV7-9 to TRBJ2-1; 11 positions match TRBD1. Per the germline V gene, CDR1 is SEHNR and CDR2 is FQNEAQ (reference sequence). The CDR3 runs to 16 residues. V lost 0 bases to trimming and J lost 5 bases; unmatched junction nucleotides: 3. CDR3 sequence reads: CASSLADRGLNNEQFF. The CDR3 nucleotides read TGTGCCAGCAGCTTAGCGGACAGGGGGCTCAACAATGAGCAGTTCTTC.

The chain joins TRBV6-5 to TRBJ2-1; 12 nucleotides align to TRBD2. The germline CDR1 and CDR2 sequences are MNHEY and SVGAGI. The CDR3 sequence is 17 residues long. The junction had 7 bases not matched to a gene; V was cut back by 0 bases and J by 7 bases. Here the CDR3 reads CASSYSISTSGRNEQFF. The CDR3 DNA follows: TGTGCCAGCAGTTACTCGATTAGTACTAGCGGGAGGAATGAGCAGTTCTTC.

The chain joins TRBV15 to TRBJ2-1; D might be TRBD1 (5 bases). This CDR3 has 15 amino acids. In germline, CDR1 is LNHNV, CDR2 YYDKDF (reference sequence). V dropped 3 bases and J dropped 2 bases, with 11 bases sitting between them. The CDR3 loop is CATSRVPGTYNEQFF. The CDR3 DNA sequence: TGTGCCACCAGCAGGGTCCCAGGGACCTACAATGAGCAGTTCTTC.

This clonotype was counted a single time. The rearrangement uses TRBV6-5 and TRBJ2-5; D perhaps matches TRBD2 (7 bases). Germline V gene lookup returns CDR1 MNHEY and CDR2 SVGAGI. The CDR3 contains 16 residues. The germline V and J ends were trimmed by 2 bases and 3 bases, with 16 bases remaining between them. DNA of the CDR3: TGTGCCAGCAGTTACCTGGAAGGGGGGGAAGAAGAGACCCAGTACTTC. Its translation: CASSYLEGGEEETQYF.

J is TRBJ2-7 and V is TRBV11-2; tentatively, D is TRBD2 (6 bases). In germline, CDR1 is SGHAT, CDR2 FQNNGV. CDR3 size: 16 residues. V lost 4 bases, J lost 2 bases, and 18 bases lay in between. Here the CDR3 reads CASSWGPGLETYEQYF. In nucleotides, the CDR3 is TGTGCCAGCAGCTGGGGTCCGGGACTCGAAACCTACGAGCAGTACTTC.

The V gene is TRBV13, the J gene TRBJ1-1; perhaps TRBD1 as D (5 bases). The V end lost 4 bases, the J end lost 0 bases, and 12 bases lay between the germline ends. CDR3 length: 15 amino acids. Germline CDR1 reads PRHDT; CDR2 reads FYEKMQ (reference sequence). The CDR3 DNA reads TGTGCCAGCAGCTCGTGGGGGGAAATGAACACTGAAGCTTTCTTT. As protein: CASSSWGEMNTEAFF.

The chain uses TRBV27 and TRBJ2-2; 8 positions match TRBD2. Unmatched junction bases numbered 6, after V lost 5 bases and J lost 1 base. Germline CDR1 and CDR2: MNHEY and SMNVEV (reference sequence). The CDR3 runs to 16 residues. The CDR3 here is CASSPLAALNTGELFF. The CDR3 DNA is TGTGCCAGCAGTCCACTAGCGGCCCTGAACACCGGGGAGCTGTTTTTT.

The genes are TRBV29-1 and TRBJ1-1; D is unclear. CDR1 and CDR2 (germline): SQVTM, ANQGSEA. With 3 bases removed from V and 1 base from J, the gap between germline ends came to 9 bases. This CDR3 contains 13 residues. CDR3 in amino acids: CSVEVGGNTEAFF. DNA of the CDR3: TGCAGCGTTGAGGTTGGAGGGAACACTGAAGCTTTCTTT.

This sequence joins TRBV29-1 and TRBJ2-1; 9 bases line up with TRBD2. Germline V gene data show CDR1 as SQVTM and CDR2 as ANQGSEA. This CDR3 has 16 residues. Trimming cost V 1 base and J 4 bases; bases outside gene matches: 8. CDR3 loop: CSVEGMASGIYNEQFF. The CDR3 region has the DNA TGCAGCGTTGAAGGGATGGCTAGCGGGATTTACAATGAGCAGTTCTTC.

This rearrangement joins TRBV24-1 to TRBJ2-1; a possible D gene is TRBD1 (6 bases). The germline V gene has CDR1 KGHDR and CDR2 SFDVKD. V was clipped by 4 bases and J by 7 bases, with 13 bases between them. The length of the CDR3 is 14 residues. The CDR3 region is CATSDRRGINEQFF. CDR3 coding DNA: TGTGCCACCAGTGACCGTAGGGGGATTAATGAGCAGTTCTTC.